Presented here are 20 T cell receptor beta chains from one specimen sequenced in a study of blood T cell repertoires in COVID-19. TCRdb's copy holds only in-frame clones and misses some; the assay was immunoSEQ multiplex PCR. The sample holds approximately 230,000 clones, just over 85% seen once. The specimen was peripheral blood. The origin of the receptors is a man aged 25-40 years who had recovered from COVID-19.

This clone was detected only once. The chain links TRBV10-2 to TRBJ1-1; D perhaps matches TRBD1 (5 bases). Germline V gives CDR1 WSHSY, CDR2 SAAADI. Trimming shortened V by 5 bases and J by 6 bases, and 10 bases separated the two germline ends. CDR3 length equals 12 residues. The CDR3 is CASSPGEAEAFF. CDR3 coding DNA: TGCGCCAGCAGTCCGGGGGAGGCTGAAGCTTTCTTT.

The chain employs TRBV5-1 and TRBJ2-7; 9 nucleotides match TRBD1. CDR3 length: 14 residues. Germline V gene sequence: CDR1 SGHRS, CDR2 YFSETQ. Germline trimming cut 3 bases from V and 6 bases from J; bases unmatched to any gene: 7. The CDR3 nucleotides are TGCGCCAGCAGCTCAGGGACAGGGTCCCTCGAGCAGTACTTC. Encoded protein: CASSSGTGSLEQYF.

J is TRBJ2-7 and V is TRBV6-5; tentatively, D is TRBD1 (6 bases). V was cut by 2 bases and J by 7 bases, with 6 bases left in between. The CDR3 runs to 11 residues. Germline V gene sequence: CDR1 MNHEY, CDR2 SVGAGI. Here the CDR3 DNA reads TGTGCCAGCAGTTACCAGGGGGAGCAGTACTTC. Its protein is CASSYQGEQYF.

The V call is TRBV6-6, the J call TRBJ2-1, with a tentative D call TRBD1 (6 bases). Germline CDR1 MNHNY, CDR2 SVGAGI (reference sequence). The germline V and J ends were trimmed by 5 bases and 9 bases, with 11 bases remaining between them. The CDR3 is 12 amino acids. CDR3 region: CASSGTGIEQFF. The CDR3 bases are TGTGCCAGCAGTGGCACAGGGATTGAGCAGTTCTTC.

Points on this clone: The same CDR3 arises from other DNA sequences in this sample as well. V and J are TRBV19 and TRBJ1-1; the D gene is possibly TRBD1 (6 bases). CDR1 LNHDA and CDR2 SQIVND come from the germline V gene (reference sequence). The V gene lost 6 bases and the J gene lost 1 base, with 12 bases spanning the gap. The CDR3 is 14 amino acids. CDR3 region: CASSPRTENTEAFF. Written as DNA, the CDR3 is TGTGCCAGTAGCCCGAGGACAGAGAACACTGAAGCTTTCTTT. Using reference TRBV19 and TRBJ1-1 for the parts outside the CDR3, the full variable domain is DGGITQSPKYLFRKEGQNVTLSCEQNLNHDAMYWYRQDPGQGLRLIYYSQIVNDFQKGDIAEGYSVSREKKESFPLTVTSAQKNPTAFYLCASSPRTENTEAFFGQGTRLTVV.

This rearrangement joins TRBV24-1 to TRBJ1-5, with 9 bases that match TRBD1. Losses at the gene ends were 5 bases for V and 3 bases for J; bases not matched to a gene: 13. Germline assignment: CDR1 KGHDR and CDR2 SFDVKD. The CDR3 loop spans 18 amino acids. CDR3 nucleotides: TGTGCCACCAGTGTCATTGGGACAGGGAGTCTTCACAATCAGCCCCAGCATTTT. Protein product: CATSVIGTGSLHNQPQHF.

V usage is TRBV4-1 and J usage is TRBJ1-2, with D tentatively TRBD1 (5 bases). The germline gives CDR1 MGHRA, CDR2 YSYEKL. Trimming stripped 0 bases from V and 8 bases from J, with 19 bases between. CDR3 length: 16 amino acids. CDR3 in amino acids: CASSQDLTLQGLGYTF. The CDR3 DNA is TGCGCCAGCAGCCAAGATCTCACGTTGCAGGGTTTGGGCTACACCTTC.

The rearrangement joins TRBV5-6 to TRBJ1-2, with D possibly matching TRBD1 (5 bases). The CDR3 is made up of 14 amino acids. The ends were cut back, 2 bases at V and 3 bases at J, with 11 bases in the middle. From germline, CDR1 is SGHDT and CDR2 YYEEEE. The CDR3 loop is CASSLMGRDYGYTF. CDR3 coding DNA: TGTGCCAGCAGCTTAATGGGCAGGGACTATGGCTACACCTTC.

V is TRBV19 and J is TRBJ1-3; tentative D call: TRBD1 (5 bases). This CDR3 comprises 15 residues. Trimming took 4 bases from V and 0 from J, leaving 10 bases between them. Germline CDR1 LNHDA, CDR2 SQIVND (reference sequence). The CDR3 loop is CASSREGRSGNTIYF. The CDR3 DNA reads TGTGCCAGTAGTAGGGAGGGACGCTCTGGAAACACCATATATTTT. Drawing the rest from reference TRBV19 and TRBJ1-3, the complete variable domain is DGGITQSPKYLFRKEGQNVTLSCEQNLNHDAMYWYRQDPGQGLRLIYYSQIVNDFQKGDIAEGYSVSREKKESFPLTVTSAQKNPTAFYLCASSREGRSGNTIYFGEGSWLTVV.

The genes are TRBV9 and TRBJ1-3; tentative D call: TRBD1 (5 bases). The CDR3 is 17 amino acids. Trimming stripped 4 bases from V and 0 bases from J, with 17 bases between. Germline assignment: CDR1 SGDLS and CDR2 YYNGEE. This chain's CDR3 is CASSTGLGDTSGNTIYF. In nucleotides, the CDR3 is TGTGCCAGCAGCACAGGATTAGGTGACACCTCTGGAAACACCATATATTTT.

The chain is built from TRBV19 and TRBJ2-7, with 9 nucleotides matching TRBD1. Trimming removed 5 bases from V and 0 bases from J; junction bases left unmatched: 2. The V gene's germline CDR1 is LNHDA and CDR2 SQIVND (reference sequence). The CDR3 is 14 residues long. The CDR3 region has the DNA TGTGCCAGTAGTGGACAGGGGAGCTCCTACGAGCAGTACTTC. Its translation is CASSGQGSSYEQYF.

The V and J genes are TRBV9 and TRBJ2-1, with D tentatively TRBD2 (7 bases). Per germline, CDR1 SGDLS and CDR2 YYNGEE. V lost 0 bases to trimming and J lost 0 bases, with 16 bases between them. The CDR3 loop spans 18 amino acids. CDR3 sequence (DNA): TGTGCCAGCAGCGTAGAGGGGGGGCCCCCGAGCTCCTACAATGAGCAGTTCTTC. Its protein is CASSVEGGPPSSYNEQFF.

The rearrangement links TRBV4-3 to TRBJ1-4, with a weak D call TRBD1 (6 bases). The V and J ends lost 1 base and 7 bases respectively, with 19 bases between them. The CDR3 has 17 amino acids. Per germline, CDR1 LGHNA and CDR2 YSLEER. The CDR3 sequence is CASSQGASRQGSEKLFF. The CDR3 DNA follows: TGCGCCAGCAGCCAAGGTGCGTCGAGGCAGGGGAGTGAAAAACTGTTTTTT.

The chain joins TRBV6-5 to TRBJ2-2; D possibly corresponds to TRBD2 (7 bases). CDR1 and CDR2 (germline): MNHEY, SVGAGI. There are 12 residues in the CDR3. V was clipped by 8 bases and J by 4 bases, with 8 bases between them. CDR3 coding DNA: TGTGCCAGCGGGGGGGCCACCGGGGAGCTGTTTTTT. Protein product: CASGGATGELFF.

The rearrangement uses TRBV6-6 and TRBJ1-6; D ambiguous. Germline V gives CDR1 MNHNY, CDR2 SVGAGI (reference sequence). CDR3 length: 15 residues. The V end was cut by 8 bases, the J end by 7 bases, with 18 bases between. CDR3 sequence: CASQTGIPPNSPLHF. The DNA for the CDR3 is TGTGCCAGCCAGACGGGAATTCCGCCGAATTCACCCCTCCACTTT.

This clone appeared a single time. The gene calls are TRBV18 and TRBJ1-1; D might be TRBD1 (6 bases). The CDR3 contains 16 residues. The V end was cut by 5 bases, the J end by 1 base, with 17 bases between. Germline V gene sequence: CDR1 KGHSH, CDR2 LQKENI. In DNA form, the CDR3 reads TGTGCCAGCTCAGCTCCAATCAACAGGGCGAACACTGAAGCTTTCTTT. Encoded protein: CASSAPINRANTEAFF.

The chain is built from TRBV6-6 and TRBJ1-4; perhaps TRBD1 as D (6 bases). Between the trimmed V and J ends, which lost 4 bases and 5 bases, there was a span of 14 bases. The CDR3 loop spans 15 amino acids. CDR1 MNHNY and CDR2 SVGAGI come from the germline V gene (reference sequence). CDR3 coding DNA: TGTGCCAGCAGTTCGACAGGCAGGGCGAATGAAAAACTGTTTTTT. Encoded protein: CASSSTGRANEKLFF.

The chain has TRBV6-5 and TRBJ2-5, with a weak D call TRBD2 (5 bases). The CDR3 length is 12 residues. Germline V gene data show CDR1 as MNHEY and CDR2 as SVGAGI. V shed 6 bases and J shed 5 bases, with 10 bases lying between them. The CDR3 protein is CASRGSGETQYF. The CDR3 nucleotides are TGTGCCAGCAGGGGATCGGGGGAGACCCAGTACTTC.

This chain joins TRBV30 and TRBJ2-7, with 8 bases that match TRBD1. The V gene end was trimmed by 0 bases and the J gene end by 9 bases; junction bases not matched to a gene: 10. Germline loops: CDR1 GTSNPN, CDR2 SVGIG (reference sequence). This CDR3 comprises 14 residues. CDR3 nucleotide sequence: TGTGCCTGGAGTGTACCGGGACAGGCTGTCGGGCAGTACTTC. Translated: CAWSVPGQAVGQYF.

The chain joins TRBV4-3 to TRBJ1-1; 7 bases are shared with TRBD1. CDR1 is LGHNA, CDR2 YSLEER, per germline. The J segment lost 2 bases and the V segment lost 5 bases, leaving 5 bases of the junction unmatched. The CDR3 consists of 14 residues. The CDR3 coding sequence is TGCGCCAGCAGCTTCCAGGGGGGCAACACTGAAGCTTTCTTT. Amino acids: CASSFQGGNTEAFF.